Described below is a single T cell receptor beta chain sequence and its context. The data belong to a study of cytomegalovirus exposure and HLA in healthy donors. The CDR3 has 13 amino acids. The V and J ends lost 7 bases and 1 base respectively, with 8 bases between them. CDR1 and CDR2 from the germline V gene are SNHLY and FYNNEI. This PCR relied on a set of 60 Vbeta primers and 13 Jbeta primers. Libraries were prepared by immunoSEQ multiplex PCR; TCRdb keeps only in-frame clonotypes and omits some of them. The repertoire consists of about 130,000 clones, with around 80% occurring once and the leading ten covering approximately 1.2%.

The receptor was isolated from a female donor in good health and CMV-seronegative. The genes are TRBV2 and TRBJ2-1, with D possibly TRBD2 on 5 matching bases. The sample taken for sequencing was PBMCs. The CDR3 sequence is CASNPGSYNEQFF. The CDR3 DNA reads TGTGCCAGCAACCCGGGATCCTACAATGAGCAGTTCTTC. Full variable domain (remainder filled in from reference TRBV2 and TRBJ2-1): EPEVTQTPSHQVTQMGQEVILRCVPISNHLYFYWYRQILGQKVEFLVSFYNNEISEKSEIFDDQFSVERPDGSNFTLKIRSTKLEDSAMYFCASNPGSYNEQFFGPGTRLTVL.